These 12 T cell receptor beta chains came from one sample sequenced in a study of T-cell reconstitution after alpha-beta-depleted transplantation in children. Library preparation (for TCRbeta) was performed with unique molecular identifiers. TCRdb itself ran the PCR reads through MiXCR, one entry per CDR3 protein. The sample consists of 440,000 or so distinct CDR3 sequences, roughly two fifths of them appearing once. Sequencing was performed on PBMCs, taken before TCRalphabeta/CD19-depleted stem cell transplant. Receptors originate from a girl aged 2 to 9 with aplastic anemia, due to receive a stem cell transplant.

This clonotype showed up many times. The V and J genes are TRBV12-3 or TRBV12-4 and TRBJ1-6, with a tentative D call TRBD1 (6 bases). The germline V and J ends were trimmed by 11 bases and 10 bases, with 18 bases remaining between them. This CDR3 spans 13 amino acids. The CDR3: CASQRKGGSPLHF. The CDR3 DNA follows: TGTGCCTCCCAGCGGAAGGGGGGGTCACCCCTCCACTTT.

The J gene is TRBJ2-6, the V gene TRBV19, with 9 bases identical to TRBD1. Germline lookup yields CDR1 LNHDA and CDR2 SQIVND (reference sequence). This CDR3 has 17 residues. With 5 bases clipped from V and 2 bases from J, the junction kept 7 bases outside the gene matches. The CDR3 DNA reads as TGTGCCAGTAGTCTAGGACAGGGGAGAACTGGGGCCAACGTCCTGACTTTC. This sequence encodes CASSLGQGRTGANVLTF.

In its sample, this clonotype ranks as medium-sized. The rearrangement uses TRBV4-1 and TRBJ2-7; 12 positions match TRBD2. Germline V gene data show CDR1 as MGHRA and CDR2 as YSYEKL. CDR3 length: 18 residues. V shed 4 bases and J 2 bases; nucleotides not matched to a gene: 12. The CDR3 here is CASSPSGLAGKVTYEQYF. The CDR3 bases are TGCGCCAGCAGCCCCAGTGGACTAGCGGGAAAAGTTACCTACGAGCAGTACTTC.

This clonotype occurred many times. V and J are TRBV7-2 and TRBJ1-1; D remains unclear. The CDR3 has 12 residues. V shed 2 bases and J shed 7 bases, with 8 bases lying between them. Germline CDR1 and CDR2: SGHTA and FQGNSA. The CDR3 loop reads CASSLSGLEAFF. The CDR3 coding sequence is TGTGCCAGCAGCTTATCCGGGCTTGAAGCTTTCTTT.

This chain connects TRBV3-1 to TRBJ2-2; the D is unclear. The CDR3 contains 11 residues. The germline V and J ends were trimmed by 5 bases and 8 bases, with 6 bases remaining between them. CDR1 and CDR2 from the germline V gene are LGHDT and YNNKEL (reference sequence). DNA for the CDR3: TGTGCCAGCAGCGAGCCTGGGGAGCTGTTTTTT. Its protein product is CASSEPGELFF.

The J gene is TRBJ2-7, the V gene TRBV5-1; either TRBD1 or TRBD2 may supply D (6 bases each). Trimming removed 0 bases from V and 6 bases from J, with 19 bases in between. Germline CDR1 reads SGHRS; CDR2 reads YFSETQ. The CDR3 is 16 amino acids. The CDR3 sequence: CASSLAGQLGGSEQYF. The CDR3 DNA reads TGCGCCAGCAGCTTGGCCGGACAGCTGGGGGGATCCGAGCAGTACTTC.

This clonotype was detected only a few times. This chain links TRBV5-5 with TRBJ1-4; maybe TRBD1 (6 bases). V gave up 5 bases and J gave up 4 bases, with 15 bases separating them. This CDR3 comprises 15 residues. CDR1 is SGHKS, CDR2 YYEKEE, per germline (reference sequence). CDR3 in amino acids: CASSPSGGRNEKLFF. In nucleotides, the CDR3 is TGTGCCAGCAGTCCGAGCGGGGGGCGTAATGAAAAACTGTTTTTT.

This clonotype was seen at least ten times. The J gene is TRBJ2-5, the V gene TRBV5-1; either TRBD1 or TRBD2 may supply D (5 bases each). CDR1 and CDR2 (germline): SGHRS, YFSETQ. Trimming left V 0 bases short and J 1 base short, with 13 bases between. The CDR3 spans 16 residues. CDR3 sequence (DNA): TGCGCCAGCAGCTTGGTCGGGGCTGGGAGCCAAGAGACCCAGTACTTC. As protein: CASSLVGAGSQETQYF.

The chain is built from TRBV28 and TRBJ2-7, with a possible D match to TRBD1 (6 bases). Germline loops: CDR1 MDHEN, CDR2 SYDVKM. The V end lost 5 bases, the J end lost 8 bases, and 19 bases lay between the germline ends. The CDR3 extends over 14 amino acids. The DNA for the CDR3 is TGTGCCAGCAGTAATTACCGGGACACCTCACAGCAGTACTTC. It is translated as CASSNYRDTSQQYF.

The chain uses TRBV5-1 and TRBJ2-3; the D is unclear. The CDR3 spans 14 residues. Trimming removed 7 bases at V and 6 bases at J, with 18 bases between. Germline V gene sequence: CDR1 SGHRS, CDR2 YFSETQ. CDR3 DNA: TGCGCCAGCTTGCAAGGTGTAGGGTCGGATACGCAGTATTTT. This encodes CASLQGVGSDTQYF.

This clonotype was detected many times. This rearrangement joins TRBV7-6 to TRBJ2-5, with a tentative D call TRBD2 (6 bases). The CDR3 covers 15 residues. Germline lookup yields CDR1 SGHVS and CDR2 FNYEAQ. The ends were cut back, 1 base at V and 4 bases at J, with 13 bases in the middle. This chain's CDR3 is CASSLVGLHAETQYF. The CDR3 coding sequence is TGTGCCAGCAGCTTAGTGGGACTCCACGCAGAGACCCAGTACTTC.

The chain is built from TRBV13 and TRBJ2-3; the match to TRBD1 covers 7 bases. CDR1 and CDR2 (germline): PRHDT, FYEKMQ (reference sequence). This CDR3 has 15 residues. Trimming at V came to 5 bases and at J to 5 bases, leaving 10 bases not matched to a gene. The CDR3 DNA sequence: TGTGCCAGCAGCCCGAGGGGGCTAGCCGGAGATACGCAGTATTTT. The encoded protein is CASSPRGLAGDTQYF.